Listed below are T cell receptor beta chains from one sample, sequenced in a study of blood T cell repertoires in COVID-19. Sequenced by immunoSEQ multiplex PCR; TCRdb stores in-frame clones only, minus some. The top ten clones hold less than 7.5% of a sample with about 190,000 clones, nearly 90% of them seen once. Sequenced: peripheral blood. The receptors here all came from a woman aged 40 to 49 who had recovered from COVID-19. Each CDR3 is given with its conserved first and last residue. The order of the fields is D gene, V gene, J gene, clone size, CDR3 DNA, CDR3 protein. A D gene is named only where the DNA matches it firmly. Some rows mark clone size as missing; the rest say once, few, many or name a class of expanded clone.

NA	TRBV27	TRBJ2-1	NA	TGTGCCAGCAGTCAAAGAGTGGTCCAGGGCTACAATGAGCAGTTCTTC	CASSQRVVQGYNEQFF
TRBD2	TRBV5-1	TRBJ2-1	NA	TGCGCCAGCAGCCCCATTGGACTAGCCGGGAATGAGCAGTTCTTC	CASSPIGLAGNEQFF
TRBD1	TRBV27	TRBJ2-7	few	TGTGCCAGCAGTTTAAATTGGGGGACAGGGTCCGAGCAGTACTTC	CASSLNWGTGSEQYF
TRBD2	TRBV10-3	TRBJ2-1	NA	TGTGCCATCAGTTTCCCTAGCGGGGTCGGATACTACAATGAGCAGTTCTTC	CAISFPSGVGYYNEQFF
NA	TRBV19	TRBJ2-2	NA	TGTGCCAGTGGCAGGGAGGTTGCCGGGGAGCTGTTTTTT	CASGREVAGELFF
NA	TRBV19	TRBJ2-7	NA	TGTGCCAGTAGTTTCACCGGGGGGCAGAACTCCTACGAGCAGTACTTC	CASSFTGGQNSYEQYF
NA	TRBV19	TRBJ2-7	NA	TGTGCCAGTAGTACAGGGTCGGACCCTTACGAGCAGTACTTC	CASSTGSDPYEQYF
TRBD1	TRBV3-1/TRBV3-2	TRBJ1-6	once	TGTGCCAGCAGCCTCACCCCCTGGACAGGGAATAATTCACCCCTCCACTTT	CASSLTPWTGNNSPLHF
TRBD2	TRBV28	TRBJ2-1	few	TGTGCCAGCAGTTTCCCGGGACTAGCGGGAGGTAGTGAGCAGTTCTTC	CASSFPGLAGGSEQFF
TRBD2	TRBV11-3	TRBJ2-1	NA	TGTGCCAGCAGTCCTGGGACTAGCGGTCCTAGACCGAGCTCCTACAATGAGCAGTTCTTC	CASSPGTSGPRPSSYNEQFF
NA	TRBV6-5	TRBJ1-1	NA	TGTGCCAGCATGAACCCGGGGACTGAAGCTTTCTTT	CASMNPGTEAFF
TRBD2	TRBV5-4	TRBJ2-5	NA	TGTGCCAGCAGCTCTTGGGGTTTGAGCGGGAGAACCCAAGAGACCCAGTACTTC	CASSSWGLSGRTQETQYF
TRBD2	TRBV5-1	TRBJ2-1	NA	TGCGCCAGCAGCTTGTCGACTAGCGGGAGTACCGGTGAGCAGTTCTTC	CASSLSTSGSTGEQFF
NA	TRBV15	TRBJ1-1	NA	TGTGCCACCAGCGCCTTCGGTCAAAGCACTGAAGCTTTCTTT	CATSAFGQSTEAFF
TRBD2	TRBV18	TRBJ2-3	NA	TGTGCCAGCTCGCGCACTAGCGGGAGGTTCCTAGATACGCAGTATTTT	CASSRTSGRFLDTQYF
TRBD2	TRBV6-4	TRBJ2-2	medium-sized	TGTGCCAGCAGTGACTCAGCGGGAGACACCGGGGAGCTGTTTTTT	CASSDSAGDTGELFF
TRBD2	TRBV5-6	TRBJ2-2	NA	TGTGCCAGCAGCTTGGACGGGACTAGAGGCTCTGGGGAGCTGTTTTTT	CASSLDGTRGSGELFF
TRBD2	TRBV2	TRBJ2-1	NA	TGTGCCAGCGTCGGGACTATCTACAATGAGCAGTTCTTC	CASVGTIYNEQFF
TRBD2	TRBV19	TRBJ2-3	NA	TGTGCCAGCGGCCCGGGGGGAGGACATACGCAGTATTTT	CASGPGGGHTQYF
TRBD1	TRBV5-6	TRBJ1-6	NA	TGTGCCAGCAGCCCGAACATGGGACAGGGAGGATCACCCCTCCACTTT	CASSPNMGQGGSPLHF
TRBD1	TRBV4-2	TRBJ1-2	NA	TGTGCCAGCAGCCAAGATTTCCAGACAGGGCAAGGGGGCTACACCTTC	CASSQDFQTGQGGYTF
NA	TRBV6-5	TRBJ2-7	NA	TGTGCCAGCAGTTACGGGCAGGTTCGCGAGCAGTACTTC	CASSYGQVREQYF
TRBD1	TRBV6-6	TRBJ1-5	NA	TGTGCCAGCGAAAAACGACAGGGGGCCTTTCAGCCCCAGCATTTT	CASEKRQGAFQPQHF
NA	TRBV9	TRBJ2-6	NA	TGTGCCAGCAGCGTAGTAGGGAGTGGGGCCAACGTCCTGACTTTC	CASSVVGSGANVLTF
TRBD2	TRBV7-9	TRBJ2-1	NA	TGTGCCAGCAGCCCGAGGACTAGCGGGAGATCAAATGAGCAGTTCTTC	CASSPRTSGRSNEQFF
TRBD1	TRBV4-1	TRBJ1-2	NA	TGCGCCAGCAGCCAAGGTGGGGACAGGCGCCCTCGAGGCTACACCTTC	CASSQGGDRRPRGYTF
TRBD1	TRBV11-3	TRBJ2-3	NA	TGTGCCAGCAGCTCAGGGGACAGTAGCACAGATACGCAGTATTTT	CASSSGDSSTDTQYF
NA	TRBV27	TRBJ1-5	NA	TGTGCCAGCAGTTTACGTTTCTCAGGGGAAAATCAGCCCCAGCATTTT	CASSLRFSGENQPQHF
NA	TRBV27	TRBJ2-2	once	TGTGCCAGCAGTTTATCCCATCCGGGGGCGAACACCGGGGAGCTGTTTTTT	CASSLSHPGANTGELFF
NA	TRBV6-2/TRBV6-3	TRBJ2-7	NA	TGTGCCAGCAGTTACTCCCGGTACGAGCAGTACTTC	CASSYSRYEQYF
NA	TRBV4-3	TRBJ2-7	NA	TGCGCCAGCAGCCAAGAACTTTCCTACGAGCAGTACTTC	CASSQELSYEQYF
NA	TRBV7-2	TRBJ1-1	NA	TGTGCCAGCAGCAGAGACCGGACTAGTCCCACTGAAGCTTTCTTT	CASSRDRTSPTEAFF
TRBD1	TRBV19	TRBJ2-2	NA	TGTGCCAGTAGTCCACGACCCGGGACAGGGGGTTGGGAGCTGTTTTTT	CASSPRPGTGGWELFF
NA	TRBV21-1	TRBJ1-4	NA	TGTGCCAGCAGCAAAGTTGTACAAGATGAAAAACTGTTTTTT	CASSKVVQDEKLFF
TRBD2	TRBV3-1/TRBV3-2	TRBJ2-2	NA	TGTGCCAGCAGATTAGCGGGAGTGGGTACCGGGGAGCTGTTTTTT	CASRLAGVGTGELFF
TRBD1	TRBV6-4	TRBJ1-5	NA	TGTGCCAGCAGTGACCCCCGGGACAGGGTTTCTTATAGCAATCAGCCCCAGCATTTT	CASSDPRDRVSYSNQPQHF
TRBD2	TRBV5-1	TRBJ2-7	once	TGCGCCAGCAACCTGTCACCGGGGGGACTAGCGGACTACGAGCAGTACTTC	CASNLSPGGLADYEQYF
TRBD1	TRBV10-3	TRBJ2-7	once	TGTGCCACCCGTCCGGGACAGGGGGCTGGGGGCCGCTCCTACGAGCAGTACTTC	CATRPGQGAGGRSYEQYF
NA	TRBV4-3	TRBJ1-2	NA	TGCGCCAGCAGCCAAGATCTAGGAGGGATTGGCTACACCTTC	CASSQDLGGIGYTF
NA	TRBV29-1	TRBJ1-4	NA	TGCAGCGTTGATACAGGCGGCGAAAAACTGTTTTTT	CSVDTGGEKLFF
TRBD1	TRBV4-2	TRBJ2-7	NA	TGTGCCAGCAGCAATTCCGGGACAGGGCGGCGGTACGAGCAGTACTTC	CASSNSGTGRRYEQYF
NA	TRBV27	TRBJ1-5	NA	TGTGCCAGCAGTCCCGGGCAATGGACAGAGAATAATCAGCCCCAGCATTTT	CASSPGQWTENNQPQHF
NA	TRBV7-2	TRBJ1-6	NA	TGTGCCAGCAGCTCGGAGGGTGGTAGTTCACCCCTCCACTTT	CASSSEGGSSPLHF
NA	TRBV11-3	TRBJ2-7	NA	TGTGCCAGCAGCTGTAGCTCCTACGAGCAGTACTTC	CASSCSSYEQYF
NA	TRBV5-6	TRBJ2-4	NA	TGTGCCAGCAGCTTGGGGCGCGGAAACATTCAGTACTTC	CASSLGRGNIQYF
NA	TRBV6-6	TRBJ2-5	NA	TGTGCCAGCGGTTACTCGGCCAGCCAAGAGACCCAGTACTTC	CASGYSASQETQYF
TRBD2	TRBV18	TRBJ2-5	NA	TGTGCCAGCTCACCCCGGGAGGCGCTGGAAGAGACCCAGTACTTC	CASSPREALEETQYF
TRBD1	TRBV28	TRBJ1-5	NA	TGTGCCAGCGTCTCGACAGGGACTCGCAATCAGCCCCAGCATTTT	CASVSTGTRNQPQHF
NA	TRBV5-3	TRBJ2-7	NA	TGTGCCAGAAGCCCTCCAGGGGGGTACGAGCAGTACTTC	CARSPPGGYEQYF
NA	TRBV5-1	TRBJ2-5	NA	TGCGCCAGCAGTGCCGCGCCTTGGGAGACCCAGTACTTC	CASSAAPWETQYF
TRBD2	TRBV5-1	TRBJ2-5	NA	TGCGCCAGCAGCTTGGGTACAGCGGGAGGAATAGAGACCCAGTACTTC	CASSLGTAGGIETQYF
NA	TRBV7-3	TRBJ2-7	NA	TGTGCCAGCAGCTTAAACGCAGGGCACTCCTACGAGCAGTACTTC	CASSLNAGHSYEQYF
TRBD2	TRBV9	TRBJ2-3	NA	TGTGCCAGCAGCACAAGGGGTAGCGGGAGAACAGATACGCAGTATTTT	CASSTRGSGRTDTQYF
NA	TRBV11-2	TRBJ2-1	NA	TGTGCCAGCAGCCTAACTAGCTGGAGCTCCTACAATGAGCAGTTCTTC	CASSLTSWSSYNEQFF
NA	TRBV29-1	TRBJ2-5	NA	TGCAGCGTTGACACAGGGCAAGAGACCCAGTACTTC	CSVDTGQETQYF